This entry features one T cell receptor (beta chain) sequence. The source of the sample is a study of metastatic and nonmetastatic thyroid tumors. The CDR3 is 19 residues long. The J segment lost 4 bases and the V segment lost 3 bases, leaving 17 bases of the junction unmatched. Germline CDR1 ENHRY, CDR2 SYGVKD. Patients had received no treatment of any kind before thyroid surgery. Authors' data handling: The study's classifier, a distant-metastasis tool for papillary thyroid cancer, was built using CDR3 differences across clinicopathological groups. TCRdb redid the clone calls on the PCR reads using MiXCR. The V and J calls were not made by the authors but by TCRdb's processing. The sample holds some 55,000 clones, about 20% seen once.

The sample comprised blood. The chain is built from TRBV10-3 and TRBJ2-2, with TRBD1 identical over 7 bases. The sequence came from a female donor with papillary thyroid cancer or a benign thyroid nodule (not recorded which). Some clones in this sample may be carry-over from other donors' samples. CDR3 residues: CAISDRTGKRVAGTGELFF. In DNA, the CDR3 is TGTGCCATCAGTGATCGGACAGGTAAAAGGGTGGCGGGCACCGGGGAGCTGTTTTTT.